This paragraph reports one T cell receptor beta chain. The antigen is unknown. The CDR3 runs 11 residues. V was trimmed by 3 bases and J by 11 bases, leaving 13 bases between them. Germline lookup yields CDR1 DFQATT and CDR2 SNEGSKA (reference sequence). Sequencing was performed with immunoSEQ multiplex PCR; in TCRdb, only in-frame clones are kept and a portion is missing. This table holds roughly 150,000 clones, less than 85% found once. The sample belongs to a study of cytotoxic CD8 clonotypes in ibrutinib-treated CLL. Whole-study context: Response was recorded as partial in approximately 24 patients and complete in 2; at median roughly 70 months, approximately 15 remained remitted and about 12 had progressed.

Study results and limitations: Starting clonality was above that of age-matched healthy donors and tracked circulating CD8+ T-cell counts. The study found clonality rose at ibrutinib response, then fell toward baseline at progression.

The clonotype comes from a human donor with chronic lymphocytic leukemia. This rearrangement joins TRBV20-1 to TRBJ1-1; no clear D gene. The specimen was PBMCs, collected after 24 months of ibrutinib treatment. CDR3 coding DNA: TGCAGTGCTAGGTTCGATCCTGGGGCTTTCTTT. It codes for CSARFDPGAFF.